The entry that follows covers one T cell receptor (beta chain) sequence. CDR3 length equals 17 residues. V was pared by 2 bases and J by 3 bases, with 8 bases of the junction left unmatched. CDR1 is SGHDT and CDR2 is YYEEEE in the germline V gene. Profiled with immunoSEQ multiplex PCR; TCRdb holds only in-frame clones, not every one. The sample contains about 96,000 clones, 80% to 95% of which appear only once. This record comes from a study of T cell changes during pregnancy in multiple sclerosis. The gene calls are TRBV5-6 and TRBJ2-6; 7 bases are shared with TRBD2. The receptor was isolated from a female donor with multiple sclerosis, enrolled in a pregnancy study. The source material was peripheral blood, sampled in the first trimester of pregnancy. The CDR3 nucleotides read TGTGCCAGCAGCTTCAGCGGGATAATACTTGGGGCCAACGTCCTGACTTTC. Encoded protein: CASSFSGIILGANVLTF.